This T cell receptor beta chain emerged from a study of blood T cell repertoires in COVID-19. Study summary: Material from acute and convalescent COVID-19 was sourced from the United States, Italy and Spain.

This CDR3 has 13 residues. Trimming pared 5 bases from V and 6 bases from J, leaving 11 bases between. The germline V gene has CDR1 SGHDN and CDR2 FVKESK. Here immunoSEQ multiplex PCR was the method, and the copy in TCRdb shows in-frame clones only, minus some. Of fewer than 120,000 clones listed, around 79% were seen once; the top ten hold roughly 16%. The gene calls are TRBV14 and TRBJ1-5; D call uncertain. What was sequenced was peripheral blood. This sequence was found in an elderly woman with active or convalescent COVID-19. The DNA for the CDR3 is TGTGCCAGCAGCAGCCGAGGTGGTCAGCCCCAGCATTTT. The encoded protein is CASSSRGGQPQHF.